This TCR beta chain was found in a study of T cell responses to AZD1222 COVID-19 vaccine. This CDR3 region has 17 residues. V dropped 5 bases and J dropped 0 bases, with 17 bases sitting between them. The germline gives CDR1 SGHAT, CDR2 FQNNGV. Sequencing was performed with immunoSEQ multiplex PCR; in TCRdb, only in-frame clones are kept and a portion is missing. This sample yields 150,000 or so clones, of which just over 90% are seen a single time; about 1.9% belongs to the top ten. Specimen: peripheral blood, collected on day 0 of AZD1222 vaccination. This rearrangement joins TRBV11-2 to TRBJ1-3, with D perhaps matching TRBD1 (6 bases). This sequence originates from an adult in good health. Here the CDR3 DNA reads TGTGCCAGCAGCCGAAATGGACAGACTAACTCTGGAAACACCATATATTTT. This codes for CASSRNGQTNSGNTIYF.